This T cell receptor (beta chain) came from a study of CD8+CD57+ T cells in acquired aplastic anemia. About the research overall: Sorted CD4+ and CD8+ cells yielded 2.5 to 3.5 ug of DNA on average. On average, healthy donors gave about 10.8 million reads for CD4+ cells. Study results and limitations: Overlapping CD8+ CDR3 repertoires of patients and controls contained approximately 29 shared sequences. Between the patient and control groups, CD8+ Simpson's diversity did not differ significantly.

Genomic DNA was employed as the template in profiling TCR beta VDJ and CDR3. MiXCR, run by TCRdb on the reads, gives a single entry per CDR3 protein. Among about 110,000 distinct CDR3 sequences, around half were seen once, and the ten largest hold roughly 31%. This clonotype was observed a few times. As yet, its antigen is unknown. CDR1 MNHEY and CDR2 SVGEGT come from the germline V gene. This CDR3 is 16 amino acids long. V was clipped by 1 base and J by 5 bases, with 17 bases between them. The rearrangement uses TRBV6-2 or TRBV6-3 and TRBJ1-1, with D tentatively TRBD1 (6 bases). Sequencing used sorted CD4+, CD8+, or CD8+CD57+ T cells (not recorded which) from PBMCs. This TCR came from a human donor in good health, serving as a control. The CDR3 region is CASSYFRGEENTEAFF. The CDR3 coding sequence is TGTGCCAGCAGTTACTTCAGGGGAGAGGAGAATACTGAAGCTTTCTTT.